This entry features one TCR beta chain sequence. No antigen is known for it. In the PCR, 60 Vbeta and 13 Jbeta primers were used. TCRdb's table, derived via immunoSEQ multiplex PCR, lists solely in-frame clones and lacks some. The sample has 110,000 or so clones; 65% to 80% are singletons. These data come from a study of cytomegalovirus exposure and HLA in healthy donors. The study, taken as a whole, reports: There were 150 to 200 TCR beta chains listed as cytomegalovirus-associated. Judged likely to be a sequencing artifact was a cluster of highly shared sequence variants. Specificity for CMV antigens was confirmed in vitro for a few of the CMV-associated chains. Rare TCR sequences predominated, though certain public TCRs were found in many donors.

This CDR3 region has 15 residues. V gave up 0 bases and J gave up 5 bases, with 13 bases separating them. CDR1 and CDR2 (germline): LNHNV, YYDKDF (reference sequence). The receptor's source is a man aged 40-49 years in good health and CMV-seropositive. This chain joins TRBV15 and TRBJ2-5; TRBD1 might be the D (6 bases). The sample comprised PBMCs. In DNA, the CDR3 is TGTGCCACCAGCAGAGATAGAGCAGGGGCGGAGACCCAGTACTTC. This sequence encodes CATSRDRAGAETQYF.